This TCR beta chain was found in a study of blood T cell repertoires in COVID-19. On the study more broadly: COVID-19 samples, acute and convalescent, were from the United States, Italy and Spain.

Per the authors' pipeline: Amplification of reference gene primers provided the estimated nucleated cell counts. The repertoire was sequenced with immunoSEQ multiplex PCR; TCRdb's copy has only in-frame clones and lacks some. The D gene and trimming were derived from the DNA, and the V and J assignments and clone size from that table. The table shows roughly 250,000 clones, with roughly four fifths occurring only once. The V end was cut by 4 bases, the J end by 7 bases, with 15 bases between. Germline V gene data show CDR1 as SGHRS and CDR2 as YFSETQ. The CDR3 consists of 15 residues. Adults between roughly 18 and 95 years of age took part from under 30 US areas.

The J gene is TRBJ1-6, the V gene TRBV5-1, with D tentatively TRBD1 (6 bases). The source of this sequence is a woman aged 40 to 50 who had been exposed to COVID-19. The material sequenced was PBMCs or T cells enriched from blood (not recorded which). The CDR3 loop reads CASSAQGRENSPLHF. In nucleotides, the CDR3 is TGCGCCAGCAGCGCCCAGGGGAGAGAGAATTCACCCCTCCACTTT.